A single T cell receptor beta chain is shown here with its context. The ends lost 0 bases at V and 5 bases at J; junction bases unmatched: 16. Per germline, CDR1 MNHEY and CDR2 SVGAGI. The CDR3 length is 19 residues. This sample stems from a study of T cells in Graves' hyperthyroidism and ophthalmopathy. Template material for amplifying TCR beta CDR3 regions consisted of RNA transcripts. TCR CDR3 underwent first-round RT-PCR with the HTBI primer set. TCRdb analysed the multiplex PCR reads with MiXCR anew, one entry per CDR3 protein. The top ten hold roughly a fifth of the sample, which has about 350,000 distinct CDR3 sequences, roughly 15% seen once.

The sample taken for sequencing was blood. The receptor was derived from a woman aged 55-69 years with Graves' ophthalmopathy. The V call is TRBV6-5, the J call TRBJ2-7; TRBD2 aligns across 10 bases. CDR3 residues: CASSYSPRLAGPPGDEQYF. CDR3 nucleotides: TGTGCCAGCAGTTACTCCCCCCGACTAGCGGGCCCGCCAGGGGACGAGCAGTACTTC.